The 11 T cell receptor beta chains below were found in one sample sequenced in a study of shared clonotypes between healthy human individuals. The protocol was immunoSEQ multiplex PCR, while the TCRdb copy is restricted to in-frame clones and leaves out a portion. The table has some 300,000 clones, around 79% seen once. The sequenced sample consisted of memory CD4+ T cells sorted from blood. Subset of the sample: CD45RA-negative fraction. Receptor source: a man younger than 40 in good health.

This clone was recorded many times. The chain has TRBV28 and TRBJ2-4; 8 nucleotides align to TRBD2. This CDR3 has 18 residues. CDR1 MDHEN and CDR2 SYDVKM come from the germline V gene. The ends lost 5 bases at V and 0 bases at J; junction bases unmatched: 12. The DNA for the CDR3 is TGTGCCAGCAGTCCCTTTGGGTCCGGGAGGGGAGCCAAAAACATTCAGTACTTC. Translation: CASSPFGSGRGAKNIQYF.

This clone showed up many times. The chain combines TRBV28 with TRBJ1-1, with unresolved D. Germline V gives CDR1 MDHEN, CDR2 SYDVKM. The CDR3 has 14 residues. Trimming shortened V by 8 bases and J by 4 bases, and 17 bases separated the two germline ends. Here the CDR3 DNA reads TGTGCCAGCGTCCTGGGCAGAAGTGTCACTGAAGCTTTCTTT. Amino acid sequence: CASVLGRSVTEAFF.

The sample holds one count of this clone. The rearrangement links TRBV7-9 to TRBJ2-3, with D perhaps matching TRBD1 (6 bases). Germline V gene data show CDR1 as SEHNR and CDR2 as FQNEAQ (reference sequence). V was trimmed by 6 bases and J by 0 bases, leaving 13 bases between them. This CDR3 spans 15 amino acids. The CDR3 region has the DNA TGTGCCAGCAGTTTACCAGGGGCGAGCACAGATACGCAGTATTTT. Its protein product is CASSLPGASTDTQYF.

The V and J genes are TRBV4-3 and TRBJ1-2, with 8 bases identical to TRBD1. The germline gives CDR1 LGHNA, CDR2 YSLEER. This CDR3 spans 15 amino acids. J lost 8 bases, V lost 1 base, and 9 bases had no gene match. The CDR3 nucleotides read TGCGCCAGCAGCCAAGCGGACCGACAGGGGTACGGCTACACCTTC. It translates to CASSQADRQGYGYTF.

The chain couples TRBV4-1 to TRBJ1-1; D is ambiguous. CDR1 and CDR2 from the germline V gene are MGHRA and YSYEKL. CDR3 length equals 13 residues. The V gene lost 0 bases and the J gene lost 7 bases, with 9 bases spanning the gap. CDR3 region: CASSQDLEGEAFF. CDR3 DNA: TGCGCCAGCAGCCAAGATCTGGAGGGTGAAGCTTTCTTT.

This clone has more than one count but fewer than ten. V and J are TRBV2 and TRBJ2-3, with D possibly being TRBD1 (9 bases). The germline gives CDR1 SNHLY, CDR2 FYNNEI. This CDR3 spans 19 amino acids. Trimming removed 8 bases at V and 3 bases at J, with 30 bases between. CDR3 coding DNA: TGTGCCAGCGACGGGCCCGGGGGGACAGGGACTAGAGTGACAGATACGCAGTATTTT. Amino acids: CASDGPGGTGTRVTDTQYF.

This chain links TRBV28 with TRBJ1-2; D is perhaps TRBD1 (5 bases). The V gene's germline CDR1 is MDHEN and CDR2 SYDVKM. The CDR3 length is 13 residues. Trimming left V 6 bases short and J 4 bases short, with 12 bases between. The CDR3 loop is CASSPGALYGYTF. CDR3 in DNA: TGTGCCAGCAGCCCCGGGGCCCTCTATGGCTACACCTTC.

The chain uses TRBV5-6 and TRBJ2-5; 15 nucleotides agree with TRBD2. V was clipped by 4 bases and J by 5 bases; unmatched bases: 6. Per germline, CDR1 SGHDT and CDR2 YYEEEE. CDR3 length: 16 residues. The CDR3 nucleotides read TGTGCCAGCAGCCTAGGACTAGCGGGAGGGCATGAGACCCAGTACTTC. Amino acids: CASSLGLAGGHETQYF.

V is TRBV10-3 and J is TRBJ2-1, with 9 positions matching TRBD1. There are 15 residues in the CDR3. Germline V CDR1 and CDR2: ENHRY, SYGVKD. J lost 2 bases, V lost 11 bases, and 10 bases had no gene match. The CDR3 bases are TGTGCCGTTACAGGGGGCGCGGGGGCCTACAATGAGCAGTTCTTC. This codes for CAVTGGAGAYNEQFF.

The genes are TRBV20-1 and TRBJ2-7; D remains ambiguous. The germline CDR1 and CDR2 sequences are DFQATT and SNEGSKA (reference sequence). The CDR3 has 11 amino acids. Trimming left V 6 bases short and J 6 bases short, with 12 bases between. CDR3 in DNA: TGCAGTGCCCACGACCTACCCGAGCAGTACTTC. This sequence encodes CSAHDLPEQYF.

The rearrangement joins TRBV27 to TRBJ2-3, with D possibly TRBD1 on 6 matching bases. Germline V CDR1 and CDR2: MNHEY, SMNVEV (reference sequence). The CDR3 runs to 14 residues. Trimming took off 5 bases at V and 0 bases at J, with 9 bases between the two ends. The CDR3 here is CASSPGDSTDTQYF. The CDR3 bases are TGTGCCAGCAGTCCAGGGGACAGCACAGATACGCAGTATTTT.